A single sample is the source of the 21 T cell receptor beta chains below, sequenced in a study of early T cells in non-severe SARS-CoV-2 infection. TCRdb used MiXCR to reprocess the 5' RACE reads, holding one entry per CDR3 protein. The repertoire includes some 41,000 distinct CDR3 sequences, 20% to 25% of them detected once, and approximately 4.4% sits in the top ten. The sequences come from whole blood, collected at baseline. The receptors were sampled from an adult who was a healthcare worker with PCR-confirmed SARS-CoV-2 infection or an uninfected control (not recorded which).

This rearrangement joins TRBV12-3 or TRBV12-4 to TRBJ2-1; 8 bases are a match to TRBD2. The CDR3 length is 14 residues. After removal of 5 bases from V and 10 bases from J, the junction contained 10 bases not matched to a gene. DNA of the CDR3: TGTGCCAGCAGTCTCCCGTCTGTAGCGGGGGAGCAGTTCTTC. It codes for CASSLPSVAGEQFF.

This clonotype was counted a few times. The chain has TRBV7-6 and TRBJ2-2; 9 bases are shared with TRBD2. The CDR3 sequence is 16 residues long. CDR1 is SGHVS, CDR2 FNYEAQ, per germline. V was clipped by 4 bases and J by 2 bases; unmatched bases: 5. CDR3 bases: TGTGCCAGCAGCTACTCCGGGACTAGCAACACCGGGGAGCTGTTTTTT. This gives the protein CASSYSGTSNTGELFF.

The chain has TRBV5-5 and TRBJ1-1; possibly TRBD1 for D (6 bases). The germline CDR1 and CDR2 sequences are SGHKS and YYEKEE (reference sequence). This CDR3 region has 14 residues. The ends were cut back, 4 bases at V and 4 bases at J, with 14 bases in the middle. CDR3 loop: CASSVSGGVTEAFF. CDR3 bases: TGTGCCAGCAGCGTCTCCGGGGGCGTCACTGAAGCTTTCTTT.

This clonotype was seen a handful of times. V usage is TRBV4-2 and J usage is TRBJ2-5; 7 nucleotides line up with TRBD2. This CDR3 comprises 13 residues. The germline gives CDR1 LGHNA, CDR2 YNFKEQ. V lost 0 bases, J lost 9 bases, and 4 bases stayed unmatched. The CDR3 DNA follows: TGTGCCAGCAGCCAAGATCTGGGAGGGTCCCAGTACTTC. It translates to CASSQDLGGSQYF.

This clonotype was observed a few times. V gene TRBV7-2 combines with J gene TRBJ2-7, with 7 bases lining up with TRBD2. Trimming cost V 1 base and J 2 bases; bases outside gene matches: 5. Germline V lookup: CDR1 SGHTA, CDR2 FQGNSA. This CDR3 comprises 15 residues. CDR3 sequence: CASSLDLAGAYEQYF. Here the CDR3 DNA reads TGTGCCAGCAGCTTAGATCTCGCGGGGGCCTACGAGCAGTACTTC.

The count of this clonotype is one. This chain connects TRBV7-8 to TRBJ2-7; D not certain. Trimming removed 1 base from V and 5 bases from J, with 6 bases in between. In germline, CDR1 is SGHVS, CDR2 FQNEAQ. The length of the CDR3 is 12 residues. Here the CDR3 DNA reads TGTGCCAGCAGCTTAGTCAGTAACGAGCAGTACTTC. This translates into CASSLVSNEQYF.

This clonotype has only a few counts. The chain uses TRBV7-9 and TRBJ1-4; 10 bases align to TRBD1. J lost 8 bases, V lost 2 bases, and 11 bases had no gene match. CDR3 length: 17 amino acids. Germline V gene sequence: CDR1 SEHNR, CDR2 FQNEAQ (reference sequence). The CDR3 DNA reads as TGTGCCAGCAGCTTAAGATTCGGACAGGGGGTCGGAGAAAAACTGTTTTTT. Its translation is CASSLRFGQGVGEKLFF.

The rearrangement uses TRBV7-2 and TRBJ1-5; perhaps TRBD1 as D (6 bases). This CDR3 comprises 14 residues. Germline CDR1 is SGHTA and CDR2 is FQGNSA. Trimming removed 2 bases at V and 6 bases at J, with 11 bases between. As DNA, the CDR3 is TGTGCCAGCAGCTTACGTCCGGGGGCTCAGCCCCAGCATTTT. This codes for CASSLRPGAQPQHF.

The chain is built from TRBV29-1 and TRBJ2-7, with 8 bases that match TRBD2. The V and J ends lost 7 bases and 2 bases, in that order; junction bases with no gene match: 7. Germline CDR1 reads SQVTM; CDR2 reads ANQGSEA. The CDR3 has 13 residues. CDR3 sequence: CSGGRGEPYEQYF. CDR3 nucleotide sequence: TGCAGCGGAGGGCGGGGGGAACCCTACGAGCAGTACTTC.

V is TRBV14 and J is TRBJ2-1, with 7 nucleotides matching TRBD1. The V gene's germline CDR1 is SGHDN and CDR2 FVKESK. The J segment lost 2 bases and the V segment lost 5 bases, leaving 9 bases of the junction unmatched. The CDR3 covers 16 residues. CDR3 protein: CASSSPRGMTYNEQFF. The CDR3 coding sequence is TGTGCCAGCAGCTCTCCCAGGGGGATGACCTACAATGAGCAGTTCTTC.

The chain uses TRBV5-5 and TRBJ2-7; TRBD1 aligns across 7 bases. This CDR3 contains 13 residues. Per germline, CDR1 SGHKS and CDR2 YYEKEE (reference sequence). V shed 4 bases and J 3 bases; nucleotides not matched to a gene: 4. The CDR3 protein is CASSRDSNYEQYF. The CDR3 nucleotides read TGTGCCAGCAGCCGGGACAGCAACTACGAGCAGTACTTC.

This clonotype was observed many times. V usage is TRBV6-6 and J usage is TRBJ2-5; possibly TRBD1 for D (6 bases). Germline V lookup: CDR1 MNHNY, CDR2 SVGAGI (reference sequence). CDR3 size: 17 residues. Trimming cost V 2 bases and J 5 bases, with 21 bases left between them. CDR3 DNA: TGTGCCAGCAGTTACCCCAGGGGTCGACAGCCCAGGGAGACCCAGTACTTC. Its translation is CASSYPRGRQPRETQYF.

This clonotype has just a few counts. This sequence joins TRBV6-2 or TRBV6-3 and TRBJ2-6, with TRBD1 matching 12 bases. The CDR3 length is 18 residues. Germline trimming cut 2 bases from V and 2 bases from J; bases unmatched to any gene: 4. The germline V gene encodes CDR1 MNHEY and CDR2 SVGEGT. CDR3: CASSYLGTGGAGANVLTF. The CDR3 DNA reads TGTGCCAGCAGTTACCTCGGGACAGGGGGCGCTGGGGCCAACGTCCTGACTTTC.

By share, this clonotype counts as medium-sized (0.01 to 0.1%). V usage is TRBV27 and J usage is TRBJ1-1; D not certain. Germline CDR1 and CDR2: MNHEY and SMNVEV (reference sequence). CDR3 length: 15 amino acids. V lost 1 base and J 6 bases, leaving 15 bases between the germline ends. The CDR3 DNA is TGTGCCAGCAGTTTATTAGCCGGGAGTAGGGCTGAAGCTTTCTTT. It translates to CASSLLAGSRAEAFF.

In its sample, this clonotype was seen a few times. The rearrangement uses TRBV7-2 and TRBJ2-7; D tentatively fits TRBD1 or TRBD2 (5 bases each). The CDR3 extends over 13 amino acids. V was trimmed by 5 bases and J by 7 bases, leaving 15 bases between them. Per the germline V gene, CDR1 is SGHTA and CDR2 is FQGNSA. The CDR3 loop reads CASSIDGAREQYF. CDR3 nucleotide sequence: TGTGCCAGCAGCATCGACGGGGCGAGGGAGCAGTACTTC.

This rearrangement joins TRBV7-9 to TRBJ2-1; D possibly corresponds to TRBD1 (5 bases). V was pared by 1 base and J by 5 bases, with 12 bases between. The CDR3 consists of 15 residues. In germline, CDR1 is SEHNR, CDR2 FQNEAQ (reference sequence). The CDR3 loop reads CASSLVARADNEQFF. The DNA for the CDR3 is TGTGCCAGCAGCTTAGTCGCCAGGGCGGACAATGAGCAGTTCTTC.

Comment on this clonotype: One junction end disagrees with the germline gene, perhaps due to a read error. The genes are TRBV12-3 or TRBV12-4 and TRBJ1-1; D remains ambiguous. The CDR3 loop spans 14 amino acids. The CDR3 DNA is TGCGCCAGCAGTTTCGACGGGAAGGGCACTGAAGCTTTCTTT. Translated, it gives CASSFDGKGTEAFF.

This clonotype has more than one count but fewer than ten. This chain joins TRBV11-2 and TRBJ2-7; 9 nucleotides match TRBD2. CDR3 length equals 14 residues. V gave up 0 bases and J gave up 6 bases; unmatched junction bases: 3. Germline CDR1 reads SGHAT; CDR2 reads FQNNGV. DNA for the CDR3: TGTGCCAGCAGCTTAGATACGACTAGCGGCGAGCAGTACTTC. Residues: CASSLDTTSGEQYF.

This clonotype has just one count. The rearrangement joins TRBV10-3 to TRBJ1-4, with D possibly TRBD1 on 6 matching bases. There are 14 residues in the CDR3. Germline CDR1 and CDR2: ENHRY and SYGVKD. V lost 3 bases to trimming and J lost 8 bases, with 13 bases between them. This chain's CDR3 is CAISEGGRMEKLFF. CDR3 coding DNA: TGTGCCATCAGTGAAGGGGGGCGCATGGAAAAACTGTTTTTT.

This clonotype was seen at least ten times. The chain is built from TRBV7-2 and TRBJ2-5, with D possibly being TRBD2 (6 bases). Germline values: CDR1 SGHTA, CDR2 FQGNSA. The ends were cut back, 1 base at V and 2 bases at J, with 8 bases in the middle. The CDR3 totals 14 residues. As DNA, the CDR3 is TGTGCCAGCAGCTTAGAGGGAGGTCAAGAGACCCAGTACTTC. This gives the protein CASSLEGGQETQYF.

The table lists this clonotype with a few counts. The chain combines TRBV18 with TRBJ2-2; no firm D call. The CDR3 consists of 11 residues. The V and J ends lost 0 bases and 7 bases respectively, with 0 bases between them. The germline gives CDR1 KGHSH, CDR2 LQKENI. DNA of the CDR3: TGTGCCAGCTCACCACCCGGGGAGCTGTTTTTT. This gives the protein CASSPPGELFF.